The source of this TCR beta chain is a study of Ad26.COV2.S vaccination and SARS-CoV-2 variants (dated by TCRdb to about 2021). For the wider study: Vaccine-arm donors came from COV1001, a multicentre, randomized, double-blind, placebo-controlled phase I-IIa trial of Ad26.COV2.S in healthy adults. Participants in the trial were split at random into five groups of five each, receiving low-dose or high-dose Ad26.COV2.S once or twice, or else placebo on both occasions. The TCR-sequenced set comprised approximately 30 samples: around 20 Ad26.COV2.S vaccine recipients, 5 placebo recipients and 8 SARS-CoV-2 convalescent individuals. Sequencing of the TCRbeta repertoire served to evaluate the specificity and breadth of SARS-CoV-2-reactive T cell receptors following Ad26.COV2.S vaccination. Ad26.COV2.S was given intramuscularly at 5x10^10 or 1x10^11 viral particles, as a single shot or as two shots 56 days apart. Throughout the experiments and outcome assessment, investigators stayed blinded to trial group allocation. The full study reports these points: Ad26.COV2.S recipients had higher spike-specific TCR breadth than placebo recipients (P = 0.0014). It was noted by the authors that total T cell responses may have been underestimated by the TCR breadth and depth analyses. The study lacked the statistical power to compare responses across vaccine doses or regimens. Vaccine and placebo recipients had similar non-spike TCR breadth, a finding consistent with the vaccine containing only spike. After vaccination, spike-specific CD8+ and CD4+ T cell responses were reported to show substantial breadth.

To note about this clone: Its specific antigen is unknown. Base qualities are not at hand, and no much larger clone is one base apart.

The immunoSEQ Assay was used to sequence TCRbeta CDR3 regions. After extraction, genomic DNA underwent amplification by bias-controlled multiplex PCR, followed by high-throughput sequencing. For the original study's pipeline: To quantify the absolute abundance of each unique TCRbeta CDR3 region, sequences were collapsed and filtered. T cell fraction was estimated by normalization of TCRbeta template counts to usable DNA, with usable DNA being measured through amplification of reference genes present in all nucleated cells. Repertoire TCRs were annotated as SARS-CoV-2-specific when V gene, CDR3 amino acid sequence and J gene were exactly matched to a known reactive TCR set. The reference SARS-CoV-2 TCR set was obtained from MIRA and was filtered for enrichment in COVID-19-positive ImmuneCODE repertoires, whereby public or cross-reactive TCRs were removed. Drawing on the MIRA antigens, annotated TCRs were analysed further at the level of specific ORF or position within ORF. Breadth was defined as the number of annotated unique rearrangements divided by the total number of unique productive rearrangements, and depth was defined as the summed frequency of the annotated unique rearrangements. Two-sided Wilcoxon rank-sum tests were applied when comparing TCR breadth between groups. What TCRdb holds here is the immuneACCESS table cut down to in-frame rearrangements. Part of the clones is not present; checked against another copy, under half of the missing clones reflect an unresolved V gene, and the others are unexplained. V and J calls and clone size come straight from that table; D and trimming were deduced from the DNA. The table for this sample lists 380,000 or so clones; about four fifths of them were counted only once. The leading ten clones occupy about 7.1% of the sample.

The CDR3, cysteine through phenylalanine, is 15 amino acids long. The retained sequence is limited to the CDR3, 45 bases, with the frame set at the first base. The germline V gene sets CDR1 to MGHRA and CDR2 to YSYEKL. Cut back by 3 bases and 4 bases, the V and J ends lie 15 bases apart. The treatment or condition label, read with the paper, signifies: around 19 received Ad26.COV2.S at low or high dose, single or two shots; about five received placebo; per-sample allocation not given. Repertoires of vaccine and placebo recipients were sequenced from samples collected on day 63 after the first injection. Between 29 July and 7 August 2020, Cohort 1b enrolled about 27 adults aged 18-55 years at one site in Boston, USA. Ad26.COV2.S was a replication-incompetent adenovirus type 26 vector expressing a prefusion-stabilized SARS-CoV-2 spike protein from the original Wuhan strain.

The V gene is TRBV4-1 and the J gene is TRBJ1-2; the D gene cannot be resolved reliably. This material consisted of peripheral blood, taken in a trial of Ad26.COV2.S vaccine versus placebo. The clonotype comes from a person between 18 and 65 years old who received the Ad26.COV2.S COVID-19 vaccine or a placebo. The CDR3 reads as follows: CASSQPSWGLYGYTF. At the DNA level, the sequence is TGCGCCAGCAGCCAGCCCTCTTGGGGTCTCTATGGCTACACCTTC.